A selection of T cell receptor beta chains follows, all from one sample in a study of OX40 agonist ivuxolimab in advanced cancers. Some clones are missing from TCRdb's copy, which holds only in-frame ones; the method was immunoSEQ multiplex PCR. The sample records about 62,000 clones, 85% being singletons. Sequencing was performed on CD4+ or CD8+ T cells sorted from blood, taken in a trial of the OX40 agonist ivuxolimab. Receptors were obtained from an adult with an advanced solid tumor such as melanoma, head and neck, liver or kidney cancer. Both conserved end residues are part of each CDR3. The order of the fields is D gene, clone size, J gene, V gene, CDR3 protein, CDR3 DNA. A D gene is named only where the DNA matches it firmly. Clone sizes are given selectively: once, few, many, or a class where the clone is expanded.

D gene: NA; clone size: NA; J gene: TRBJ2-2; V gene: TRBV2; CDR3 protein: CASIQPNTGELFF; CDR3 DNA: TGTGCCAGCATCCAGCCGAACACCGGGGAGCTGTTTTTT
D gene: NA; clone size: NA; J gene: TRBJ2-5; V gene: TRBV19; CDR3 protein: CASSIDRGETQYF; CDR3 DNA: TGTGCCAGTAGTATAGACAGGGGTGAGACCCAGTACTTC
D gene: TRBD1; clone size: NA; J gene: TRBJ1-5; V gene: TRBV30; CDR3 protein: CAFGTADQPQHF; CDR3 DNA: TGTGCCTTCGGGACAGCCGATCAGCCCCAGCATTTT
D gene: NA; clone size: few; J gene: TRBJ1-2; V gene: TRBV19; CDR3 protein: CASSPGSYGYTF; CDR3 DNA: TGTGCCAGTAGCCCGGGATCCTATGGCTACACCTTC
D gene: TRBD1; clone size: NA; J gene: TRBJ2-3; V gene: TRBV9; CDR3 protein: CASSTGTAVDTQYF; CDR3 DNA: TGTGCCAGCAGCACAGGGACAGCAGTGGATACGCAGTATTTT
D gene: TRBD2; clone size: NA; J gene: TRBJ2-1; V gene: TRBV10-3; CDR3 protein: CAISVAGGENEQFF; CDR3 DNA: TGTGCCATCAGTGTTGCGGGGGGAGAAAATGAGCAGTTCTTC
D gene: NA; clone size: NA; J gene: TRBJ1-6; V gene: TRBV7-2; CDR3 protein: CASSLRSPRDSPLHF; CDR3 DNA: TGTGCCAGCAGCTTGAGGTCTCCTAGGGATTCACCCCTCCACTTT
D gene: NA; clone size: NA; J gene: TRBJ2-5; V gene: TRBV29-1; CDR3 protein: CSVEGPEETQYF; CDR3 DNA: TGCAGCGTTGAAGGGCCAGAGGAGACCCAGTACTTC
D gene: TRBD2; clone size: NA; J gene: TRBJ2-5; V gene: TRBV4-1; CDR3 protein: CASSIGTKETQYF; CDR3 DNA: TGCGCCAGCAGCATCGGGACTAAAGAGACCCAGTACTTC
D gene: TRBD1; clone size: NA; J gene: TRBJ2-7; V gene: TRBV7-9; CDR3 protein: CASSLPTGTGLHEQYF; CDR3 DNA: TGTGCCAGCAGCTTACCGACCGGGACAGGGCTTCACGAGCAGTACTTC
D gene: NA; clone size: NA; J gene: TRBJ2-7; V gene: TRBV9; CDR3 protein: CASSAPGGNSYEQYF; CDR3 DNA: TGTGCCAGCAGCGCCCCGGGGGGCAACTCCTACGAGCAGTACTTC
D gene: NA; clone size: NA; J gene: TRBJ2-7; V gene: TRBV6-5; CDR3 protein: CASRPYAYEQYF; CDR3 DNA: TGTGCCAGCAGACCCTATGCCTACGAGCAGTACTTC
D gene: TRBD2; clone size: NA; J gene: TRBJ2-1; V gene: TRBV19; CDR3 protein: CASRRLAGRTDNEQFF; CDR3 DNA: TGTGCCAGTAGAAGGCTAGCGGGGAGAACTGACAATGAGCAGTTCTTC
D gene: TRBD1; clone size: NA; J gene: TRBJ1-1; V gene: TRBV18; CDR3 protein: CASSPSRTGDGTEAFF; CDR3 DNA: TGTGCCAGCTCACCGTCGCGGACAGGGGATGGCACTGAAGCTTTCTTT
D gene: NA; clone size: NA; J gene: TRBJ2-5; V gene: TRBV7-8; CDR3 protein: CASSPFQETQYF; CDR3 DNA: TGTGCCAGCAGCCCGTTCCAAGAGACCCAGTACTTC
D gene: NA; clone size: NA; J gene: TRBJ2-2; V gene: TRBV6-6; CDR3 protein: CASRNGGADTGELFF; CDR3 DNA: TGTGCCAGCAGGAACGGGGGCGCCGACACCGGGGAGCTGTTTTTT
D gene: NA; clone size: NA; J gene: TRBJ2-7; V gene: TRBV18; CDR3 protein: CASSPQQGNRDEQYF; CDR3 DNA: TGTGCCAGCTCACCACAACAGGGCAATCGCGACGAGCAGTACTTC
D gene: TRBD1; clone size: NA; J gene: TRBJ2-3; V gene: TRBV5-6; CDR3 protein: CASSYGQGHGTDTQYF; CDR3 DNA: TGTGCCAGCAGCTATGGACAGGGGCACGGCACAGATACGCAGTATTTT
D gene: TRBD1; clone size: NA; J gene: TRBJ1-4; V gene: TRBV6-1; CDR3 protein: CASSEGVGQGNEKLFF; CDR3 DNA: TGTGCCAGCAGTGAGGGGGTGGGACAGGGGAATGAAAAACTGTTTTTT
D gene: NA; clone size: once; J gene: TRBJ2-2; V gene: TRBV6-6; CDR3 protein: CASSSLTGELFF; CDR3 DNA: TGTGCCAGCAGCTCTCTTACCGGGGAGCTGTTTTTT
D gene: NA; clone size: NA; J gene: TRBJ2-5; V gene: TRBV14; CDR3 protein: CASSLGETQYF; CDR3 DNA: TGTGCCAGCAGCCTAGGAGAGACCCAGTACTTC
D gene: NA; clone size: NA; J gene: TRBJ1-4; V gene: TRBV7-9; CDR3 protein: CAGGPRGTLAEKLFF; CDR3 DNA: TGTGCCGGGGGGCCTCGGGGGACATTGGCCGAAAAACTGTTTTTT
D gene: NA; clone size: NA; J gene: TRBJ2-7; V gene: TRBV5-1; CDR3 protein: CASSSQGGSYEQYF; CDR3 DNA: TGCGCCAGCAGCTCACAGGGTGGGTCCTACGAGCAGTACTTC
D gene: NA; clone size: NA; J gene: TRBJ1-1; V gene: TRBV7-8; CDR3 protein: CASSLVTEPLAEAFF; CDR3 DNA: TGTGCCAGCAGCTTAGTTACAGAGCCGTTGGCTGAAGCTTTCTTT
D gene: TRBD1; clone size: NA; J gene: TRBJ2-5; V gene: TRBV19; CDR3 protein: CASRSGQVQETQYF; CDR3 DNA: TGTGCCAGTAGATCGGGACAGGTCCAAGAGACCCAGTACTTC
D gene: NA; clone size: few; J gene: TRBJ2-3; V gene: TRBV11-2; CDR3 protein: CASSYQLAATQYF; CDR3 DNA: TGTGCCAGCAGCTACCAACTAGCCGCTACGCAGTATTTT
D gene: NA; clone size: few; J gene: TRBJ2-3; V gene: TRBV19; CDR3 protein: CASSISSSTDTQYF; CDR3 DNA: TGTGCCAGTAGTATTAGTAGTTCTACAGATACGCAGTATTTT
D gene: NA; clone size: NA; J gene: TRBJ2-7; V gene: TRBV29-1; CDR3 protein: CSVTKEGSEQYF; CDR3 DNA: TGCAGCGTTACCAAGGAGGGTAGCGAGCAGTACTTC
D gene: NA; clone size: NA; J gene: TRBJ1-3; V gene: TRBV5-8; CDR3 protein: CASSLGRTSGNTIYF; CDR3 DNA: TGTGCCAGCAGCCTCGGGCGTACCTCTGGAAACACCATATATTTT
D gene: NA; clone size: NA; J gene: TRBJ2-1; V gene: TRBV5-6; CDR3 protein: CASSLKVGNEQFF; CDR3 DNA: TGTGCCAGCAGCTTGAAGGTTGGAAATGAGCAGTTCTTC
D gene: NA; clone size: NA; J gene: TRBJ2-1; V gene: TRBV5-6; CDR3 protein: CASSRRWAPYNEQFF; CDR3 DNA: TGTGCCAGCAGCCGCCGGTGGGCCCCCTACAATGAGCAGTTCTTC
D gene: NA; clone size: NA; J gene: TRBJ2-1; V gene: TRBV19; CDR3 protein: CASSIDGYYSEQFF; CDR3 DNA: TGTGCCAGTAGTATAGATGGTTACTACAGTGAGCAGTTCTTC
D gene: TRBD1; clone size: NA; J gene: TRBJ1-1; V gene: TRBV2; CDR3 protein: CASSEGQEYTEAFF; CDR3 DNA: TGTGCCAGCAGTGAGGGACAGGAGTACACTGAAGCTTTCTTT
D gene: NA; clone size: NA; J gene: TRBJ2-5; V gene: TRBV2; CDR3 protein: CASSEIPTGVTQYF; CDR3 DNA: TGTGCCAGCAGTGAAATCCCCACCGGTGTGACCCAGTACTTC
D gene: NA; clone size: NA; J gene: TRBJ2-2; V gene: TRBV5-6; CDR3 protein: CASSLVVAVNTGELFF; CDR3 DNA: TGTGCCAGCAGCTTGGTGGTAGCGGTGAACACCGGGGAGCTGTTTTTT
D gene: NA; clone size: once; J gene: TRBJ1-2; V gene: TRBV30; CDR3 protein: CAWSGDNYGYTF; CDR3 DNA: TGTGCCTGGAGTGGGGATAACTATGGCTACACCTTC
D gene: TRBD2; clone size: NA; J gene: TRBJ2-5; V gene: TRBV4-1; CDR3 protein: CASSQDPSGGVRETQYF; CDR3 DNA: TGCGCCAGCAGCCAAGATCCCAGCGGGGGGGTTAGGGAGACCCAGTACTTC
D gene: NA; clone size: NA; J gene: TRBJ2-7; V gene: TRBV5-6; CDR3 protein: CASNSRVSYEQYF; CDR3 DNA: TGTGCCAGCAACTCTAGGGTCTCCTACGAGCAGTACTTC
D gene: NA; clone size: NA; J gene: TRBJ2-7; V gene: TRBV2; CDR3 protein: CASSLDSYEQYF; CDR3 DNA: TGTGCCAGCAGTTTGGACAGCTACGAGCAGTACTTC
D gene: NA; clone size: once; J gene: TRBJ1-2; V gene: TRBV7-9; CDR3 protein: CASSAVGANLYGYTF; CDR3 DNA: TGTGCCAGCAGCGCAGTCGGGGCTAATCTTTATGGCTACACCTTC
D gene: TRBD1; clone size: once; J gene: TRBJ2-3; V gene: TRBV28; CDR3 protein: CASSETGVSTDTQYF; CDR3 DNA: TGTGCCAGCAGTGAGACAGGGGTGTCCACAGATACGCAGTATTTT
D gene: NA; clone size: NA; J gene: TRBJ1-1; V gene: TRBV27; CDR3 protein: CASSPRKLNTEAFF; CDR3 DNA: TGTGCCAGCAGTCCCCGGAAGCTGAACACTGAAGCTTTCTTT
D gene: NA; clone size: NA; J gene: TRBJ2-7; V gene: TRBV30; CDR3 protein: CAWKTGEWEQYF; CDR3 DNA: TGTGCCTGGAAGACGGGGGAGTGGGAGCAGTACTTC
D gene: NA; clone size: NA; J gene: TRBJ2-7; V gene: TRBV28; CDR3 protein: CASSLSGPPYEQYF; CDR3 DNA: TGTGCCAGCAGTTTGTCCGGACCCCCCTACGAGCAGTACTTC
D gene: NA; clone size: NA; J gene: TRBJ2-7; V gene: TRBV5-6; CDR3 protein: CASSLDVSVLSYEQYF; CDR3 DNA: TGTGCCAGCAGCTTGGATGTTAGCGTACTCTCCTACGAGCAGTACTTC
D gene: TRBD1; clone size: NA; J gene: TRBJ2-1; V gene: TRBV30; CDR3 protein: CAWSTRGPYNEQFF; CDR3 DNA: TGTGCCTGGAGTACCAGGGGGCCCTACAATGAGCAGTTCTTC
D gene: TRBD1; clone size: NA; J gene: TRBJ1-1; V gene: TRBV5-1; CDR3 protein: CASSPETGEAFF; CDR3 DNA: TGCGCCAGCAGCCCTGAGACAGGGGAGGCTTTCTTT
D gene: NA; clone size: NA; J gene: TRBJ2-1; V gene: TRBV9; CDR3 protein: CASSVGDRAPKFPNEQFF; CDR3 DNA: TGTGCCAGCAGCGTCGGGGACCGGGCCCCAAAGTTCCCCAATGAGCAGTTCTTC
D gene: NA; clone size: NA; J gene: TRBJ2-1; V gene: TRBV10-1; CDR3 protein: CASSDSKRVNEQFF; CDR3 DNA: TGCGCCAGCAGTGATTCGAAGCGGGTGAATGAGCAGTTCTTC
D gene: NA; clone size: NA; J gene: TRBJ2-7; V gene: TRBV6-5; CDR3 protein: CASSLSGSSYEQYF; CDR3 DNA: TGTGCCAGCAGTTTGTCGGGGTCCTCCTACGAGCAGTACTTC
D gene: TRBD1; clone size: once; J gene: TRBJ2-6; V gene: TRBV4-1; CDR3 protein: CASSHRIPGQSYSGANVLTF; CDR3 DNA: TGCGCCAGCAGCCATAGGATACCGGGACAGAGTTACTCTGGGGCCAACGTCCTGACTTTC
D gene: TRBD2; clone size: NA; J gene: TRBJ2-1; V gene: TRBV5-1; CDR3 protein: CASSRGLAAGNEQFF; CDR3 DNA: TGCGCCAGCAGCCGGGGACTAGCGGCTGGCAATGAGCAGTTCTTC
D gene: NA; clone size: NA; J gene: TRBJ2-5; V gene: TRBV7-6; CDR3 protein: CASSLVDMGSQYF; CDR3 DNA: TGTGCCAGCAGCTTAGTGGACATGGGGTCCCAGTACTTC
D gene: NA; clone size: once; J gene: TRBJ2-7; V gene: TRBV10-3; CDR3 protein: CAISDPGRSSYEQYF; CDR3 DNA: TGTGCCATCAGTGACCCGGGCAGGAGCTCCTACGAGCAGTACTTC
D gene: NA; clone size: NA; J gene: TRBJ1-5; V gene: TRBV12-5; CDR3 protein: CASGLKGNQPQHF; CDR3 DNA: TGTGCTAGTGGTTTGAAGGGCAATCAGCCCCAGCATTTT